The rows below give T cell receptor beta chains drawn from one sample of a study of human CD8 memory T cell subsets. TCRdb re-analyzed the 5' RACE reads; it lists each CDR3 protein once, without DNA. The data show about 7,000 distinct CDR3 sequences, and the top ten clones hold around 20%. Specimen: CD8+ stem-like memory T cells (TSCM and TCM) sorted from PBMCs. The origin of the receptors is a human donor in good health. Both conserved end residues are part of each CDR3. For some rows the clone size is stated as once, few or many, or as a class when expanded; others skip it.

CDR3: CSVGLQGTATYEQYF; V: TRBV29-1; size: -; J: TRBJ2-7
CDR3: CASSSPKRGGYNEQFF; V: TRBV28; size: -; J: TRBJ2-1
CDR3: CASSLEGDTQYF; V: TRBV5-1; size: -; J: TRBJ2-3
CDR3: CASSLVRGAMTEAFF; V: TRBV7-2; size: -; J: TRBJ1-1
CDR3: CSARDIGPGGSSYEQFF; V: TRBV20-1; size: -; J: TRBJ2-1
CDR3: CSVVIAGPLRYEQYF; V: TRBV29-1; size: -; J: TRBJ2-7
CDR3: CASSLTRGDEQFF; V: TRBV12-3/TRBV12-4; size: medium-sized; J: TRBJ2-1
CDR3: CASKEGPSYSNQPQHF; V: TRBV5-5; size: -; J: TRBJ1-5
CDR3: CASSLTSGSYEQYF; V: TRBV7-9; size: medium-sized; J: TRBJ2-7
CDR3: CASSPSKTDTQYF; V: TRBV5-4; size: medium-sized; J: TRBJ2-3
CDR3: CSASLGRKSGQYF; V: TRBV20-1; size: medium-sized; J: TRBJ2-7
CDR3: CASSQLAGNEQFF; V: TRBV14; size: medium-sized; J: TRBJ2-1
CDR3: CASSQEAVLPAQETQYF; V: TRBV14; size: -; J: TRBJ2-5
CDR3: CASSVDGGYYQPQHF; V: TRBV9; size: -; J: TRBJ1-5
CDR3: CASIGRTNQPQHF; V: TRBV28; size: medium-sized; J: TRBJ1-5
CDR3: CSVAKVEYEREGLRETQYF; V: TRBV29-1; size: -; J: TRBJ2-5
CDR3: CSARLPEGNQPQHF; V: TRBV20-1; size: -; J: TRBJ1-5
CDR3: CASSDSGLAEINEQFF; V: TRBV6-4; size: -; J: TRBJ2-1
CDR3: CASSLGTGYNEQFF; V: TRBV12-3/TRBV12-4; size: -; J: TRBJ2-1
CDR3: CASSLTGEVPETQYF; V: TRBV7-3; size: -; J: TRBJ2-5
CDR3: CASSLTTSGNEQFF; V: TRBV19; size: -; J: TRBJ2-1
CDR3: CASSVLANNEQFF; V: TRBV2; size: -; J: TRBJ2-1
CDR3: CASSFSAGNTEAFF; V: TRBV28; size: -; J: TRBJ1-1
CDR3: CASSPTPGQHWEETQYF; V: TRBV7-9; size: -; J: TRBJ2-5
CDR3: CASSWGFDEQYF; V: TRBV19; size: -; J: TRBJ2-7
CDR3: CSARTPGGAGTYSYEQYF; V: TRBV20-1; size: medium-sized; J: TRBJ2-7
CDR3: CATSSTNSYNEQFF; V: TRBV15; size: -; J: TRBJ2-1